The clone carrying this T cell receptor beta chain was detected a few times. The antigen is unknown. The data derive from a study of blood T cells in healthy people across ages. A J-beta primer mix and a sample-barcoded 5' primer were used in a second PCR of roughly 7 to 12 cycles. From the 5' RACE reads, TCRdb called clonotypes with MiXCR, one entry per CDR3 protein. The profile shows about 1.5 million distinct CDR3 sequences, 35% to 45% of them singletons. General study findings and limits: Expanded clonotype changes were possibly confounded by unknown donor CMV status.

Peripheral blood samples of around 9.3 milliliters were drawn from each donor. PBMCs numbering at least 6.5 million were isolated per sample. Samples each had at least 5 micrograms of total RNA extracted. The sequencing sample was made of blood. The sequence was obtained from a woman aged 18-29 years in good health.

This CDR3 is CSAEPSVVSGSQYF. DNA of the CDR3: TGCAGTGCAGAGCCTAGCGTGGTCAGTGGCTCGCAGTATTTT. This chain connects TRBV20-1 to TRBJ2-3; D may be TRBD2 (6 bases). Germline CDR1 reads DFQATT; CDR2 reads SNEGSKA (reference sequence). The length of the CDR3 is 14 residues. V lost 6 bases to trimming and J lost 10 bases, with 23 bases between them.